This T cell receptor beta chain originates from a study of T cell repertoires in cytomegalovirus infection. Study as a whole: Indications came from public TCR beta signatures; they pointed to CMV infection and to a matching HLA type. Whole-study results and caveats: CMV carriers having the relevant HLA were flagged by cumulative public TCR beta family frequency.

MiXCR was run by TCRdb on the reads, yielding one entry per CDR3 protein. Of around 450,000 distinct CDR3 sequences in the sample, around 32% were seen once. From germline, CDR1 is MNHNS and CDR2 SASEGT. The ends were cut back, 5 bases at V and 1 base at J, with 11 bases in the middle. The CDR3 has 14 residues. This clonotype was picked up a small number of times. Its antigen is as yet unknown. The specimen sequenced was PBMCs. The genes are TRBV6-1 and TRBJ1-1, with D possibly matching TRBD1 (5 bases). The TCR was taken from a human donor in good health (CMV status not recorded). Some clones in this sample may be carry-over from other donors' samples. The CDR3 DNA is TGTGCCAGCAGTTCCAGGGTAGGGAACACTGAAGCTTTCTTT. This sequence encodes CASSSRVGNTEAFF.